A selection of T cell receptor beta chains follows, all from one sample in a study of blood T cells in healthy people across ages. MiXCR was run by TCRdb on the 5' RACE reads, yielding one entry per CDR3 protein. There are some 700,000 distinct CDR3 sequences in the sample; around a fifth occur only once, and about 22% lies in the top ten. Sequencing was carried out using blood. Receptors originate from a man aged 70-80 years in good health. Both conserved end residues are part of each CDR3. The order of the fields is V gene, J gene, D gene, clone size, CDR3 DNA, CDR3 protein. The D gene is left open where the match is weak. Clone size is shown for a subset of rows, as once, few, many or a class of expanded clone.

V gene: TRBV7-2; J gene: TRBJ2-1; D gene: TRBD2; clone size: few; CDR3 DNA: TGTGCCAGCAGCTTAGAAGGGAGACTAGCGGGAGGTATCAATGAGCAGTTCTTC; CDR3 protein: CASSLEGRLAGGINEQFF
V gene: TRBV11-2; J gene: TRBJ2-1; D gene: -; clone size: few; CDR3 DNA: TGTGCCAGCCGATACAACAGGGTTCGCAATGAGCAGTTCTTC; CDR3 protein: CASRYNRVRNEQFF
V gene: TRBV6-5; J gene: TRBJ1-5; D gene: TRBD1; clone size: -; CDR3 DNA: TGTGCCAGCAGCCATAGACCGGGACAGGGGGATCAGCCCCAGCATTTT; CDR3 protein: CASSHRPGQGDQPQHF
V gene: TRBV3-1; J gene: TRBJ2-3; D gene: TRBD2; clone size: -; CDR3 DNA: TGTGCCAGCAGCCACCTAGCGGGGAGCACACATACGCAGTATTTT; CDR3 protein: CASSHLAGSTHTQYF
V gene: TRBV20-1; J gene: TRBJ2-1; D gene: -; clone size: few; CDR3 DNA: TGCAGTGCTGAGAGAGGGGGGCAGTTCTTC; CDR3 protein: CSAERGGQFF
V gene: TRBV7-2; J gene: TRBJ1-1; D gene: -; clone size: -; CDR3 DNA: TGTGCCAGCAGCTTAGCGCACAAAGTGAACACTGAAGCTTTCTTT; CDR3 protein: CASSLAHKVNTEAFF
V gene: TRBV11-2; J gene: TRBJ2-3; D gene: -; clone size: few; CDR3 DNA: TGTGCCAGCAGCTTGAGGGGAGGGGGGGGGATCAGCACAGATACGCAGTATTTT; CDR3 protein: CASSLRGGGGISTDTQYF
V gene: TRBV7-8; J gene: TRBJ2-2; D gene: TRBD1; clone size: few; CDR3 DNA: TGTGCCAGCAGCAACGACAGGGGGCTGAACGGCGGGGAGCTGTTTTTT; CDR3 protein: CASSNDRGLNGGELFF
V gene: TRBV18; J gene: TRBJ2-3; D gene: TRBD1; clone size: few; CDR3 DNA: TGTGCCAGCTCACCATCCGGGACAGGAGACACAGATACGCAGTATTTT; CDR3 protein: CASSPSGTGDTDTQYF
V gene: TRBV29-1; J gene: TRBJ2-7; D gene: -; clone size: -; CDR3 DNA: TGCAGCGTTCAGGACCGCGAGCAGTACTTC; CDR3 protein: CSVQDREQYF
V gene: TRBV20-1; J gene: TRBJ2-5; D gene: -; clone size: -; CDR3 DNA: TGCAGTTCCAGGGTCGGCGGGGAGACCCAGTACTTC; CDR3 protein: CSSRVGGETQYF
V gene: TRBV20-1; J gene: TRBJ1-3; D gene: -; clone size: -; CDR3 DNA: TGCAGTGCGACCGACGCGTCCGGAAACACCATATATTTT; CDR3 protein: CSATDASGNTIYF
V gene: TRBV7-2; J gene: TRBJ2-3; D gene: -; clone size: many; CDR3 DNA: TGTGCCAGCAGCACCTACAGGGCCTGGGCAGATACGCAGTATTTT; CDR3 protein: CASSTYRAWADTQYF
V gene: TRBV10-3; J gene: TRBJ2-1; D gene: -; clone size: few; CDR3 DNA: TGTGCCATCAGTGTTGCCAACAATGAGCAGTTCTTC; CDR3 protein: CAISVANNEQFF
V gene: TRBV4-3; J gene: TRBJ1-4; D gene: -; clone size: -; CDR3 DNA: TGCGCCAGCAGCCAAGGGGCACGGACTAATGAGAAACTGTTTTTT; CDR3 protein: CASSQGARTNEKLFF
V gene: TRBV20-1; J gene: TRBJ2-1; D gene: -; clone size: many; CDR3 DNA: TGCAGTGCTAGATCCCACGGGGCCCCCAGCTCCTACAATGAGCAGTTCTTC; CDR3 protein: CSARSHGAPSSYNEQFF
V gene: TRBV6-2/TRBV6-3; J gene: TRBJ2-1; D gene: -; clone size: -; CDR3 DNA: TGTGCCAGCAGAAACCGGGACATCTCCTACAATGAGCAGTTCTTC; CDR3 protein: CASRNRDISYNEQFF
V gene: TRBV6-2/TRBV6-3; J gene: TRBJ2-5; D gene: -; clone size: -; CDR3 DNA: TGTGCCTCCTTCGGGGGGCCGAGTGAGACCCAGTACTTC; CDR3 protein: CASFGGPSETQYF
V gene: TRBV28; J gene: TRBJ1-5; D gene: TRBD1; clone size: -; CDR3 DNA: TGTGCCAGCACCTGGGACAGAACCTATAGCAATCAGCCCCAGCATTTT; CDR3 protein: CASTWDRTYSNQPQHF
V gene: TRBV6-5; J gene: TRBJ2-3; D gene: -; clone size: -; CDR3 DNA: TGTGCCAGCAGCTTCTCGGGGTACAGGCTGACAGATACGCAGTATTTT; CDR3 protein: CASSFSGYRLTDTQYF
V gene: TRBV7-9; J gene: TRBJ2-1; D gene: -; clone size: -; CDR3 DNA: TGTGCCAGCAGCTTAGAGGGCAAGGTAGAGCCGCAGTTCTTC; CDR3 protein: CASSLEGKVEPQFF
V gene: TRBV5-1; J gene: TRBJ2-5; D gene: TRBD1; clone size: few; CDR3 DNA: TGCGCCAGCAGCTCCGGGACAGGGGAAGAGACCCAGTACTTC; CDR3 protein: CASSSGTGEETQYF
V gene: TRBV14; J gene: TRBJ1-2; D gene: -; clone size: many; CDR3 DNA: TGTGCCAGCAGCCAACCCCCCTTTGGCTACACCTTC; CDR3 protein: CASSQPPFGYTF
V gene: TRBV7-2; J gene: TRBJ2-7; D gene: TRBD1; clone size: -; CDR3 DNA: TGTGCCAGCACCTCTAACAGGGGCCCCTCCTACGAGCAGTACTTC; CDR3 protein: CASTSNRGPSYEQYF
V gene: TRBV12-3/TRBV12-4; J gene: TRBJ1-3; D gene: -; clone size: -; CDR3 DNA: TGTGCCAGCAGTTTAGGGTCGTTCCTCTCTGGAAACACCATATACTTT; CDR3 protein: CASSLGSFLSGNTIYF
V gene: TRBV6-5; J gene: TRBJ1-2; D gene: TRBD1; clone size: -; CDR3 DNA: TGTGCCAGCAGTAAACAGGGGAAGGGGCTTAATGGCTACACCTTC; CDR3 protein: CASSKQGKGLNGYTF
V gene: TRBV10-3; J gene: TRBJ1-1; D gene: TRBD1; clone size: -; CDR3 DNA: TGTGCCATCAGTGAGTCGGGACAGGGGTCTTACACCAATAAAGCTTTCTTT; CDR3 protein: CAISESGQGSYTNKAFF
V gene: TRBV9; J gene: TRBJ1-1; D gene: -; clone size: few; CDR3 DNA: TGTGCCAGCAGCGTAGCTTCGGGGAACACTGAAGCTTTCTTT; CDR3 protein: CASSVASGNTEAFF
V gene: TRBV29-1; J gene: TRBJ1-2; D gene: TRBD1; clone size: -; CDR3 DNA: TGCAGCGTTGACCGGGACAGGGGGCATGGTGGCTACACCTTC; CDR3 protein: CSVDRDRGHGGYTF
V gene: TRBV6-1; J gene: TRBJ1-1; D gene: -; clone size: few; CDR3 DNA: TGTGCCCACGGGGGCCCCTCCATGAACACTGAAGCTTTCTTT; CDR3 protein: CAHGGPSMNTEAFF
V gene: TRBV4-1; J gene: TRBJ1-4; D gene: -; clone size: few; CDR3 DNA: TGCGCCAGCAGCTCCGATGAGGTGCTGAATGAAAAACTGTTTTTT; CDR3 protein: CASSSDEVLNEKLFF
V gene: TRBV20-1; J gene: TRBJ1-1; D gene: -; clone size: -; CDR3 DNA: TGCAGTGCCAGAAGGGGGGGAACGAACACTGAAGCTTTCTTT; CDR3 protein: CSARRGGTNTEAFF
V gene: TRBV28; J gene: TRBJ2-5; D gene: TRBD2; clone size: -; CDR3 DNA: TGTGCCAGCAGTCCCTTATTCGGGGGGGCAAAAGCGCCCGGGGGAGAGACCCAGTACTTC; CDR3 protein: CASSPLFGGAKAPGGETQYF
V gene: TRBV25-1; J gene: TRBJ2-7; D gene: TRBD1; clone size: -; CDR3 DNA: TGTGCCAGCAGTGGGACCGGGACAGGACGCGAGCAGTACTTC; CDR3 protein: CASSGTGTGREQYF
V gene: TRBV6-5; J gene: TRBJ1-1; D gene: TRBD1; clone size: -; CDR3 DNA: TGTGCCAGCAGTTACGACAGGGGCACTGAAGCTTTCTTT; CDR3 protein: CASSYDRGTEAFF
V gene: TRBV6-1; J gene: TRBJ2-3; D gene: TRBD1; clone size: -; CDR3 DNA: TGTGCCAGCAGCGTCCGACAGGGTAGTTCAGATACGCAGTATTTT; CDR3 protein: CASSVRQGSSDTQYF
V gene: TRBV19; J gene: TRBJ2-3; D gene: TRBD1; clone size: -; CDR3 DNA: TGTGCCAGTAGTATGCGGGGACAGGGTATCGATACGCAGTATTTT; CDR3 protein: CASSMRGQGIDTQYF
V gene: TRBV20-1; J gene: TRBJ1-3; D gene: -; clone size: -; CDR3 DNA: TGCAGTGCTAGAGGTCCTCGGGGTCGGACTGGAAACACCATATATTTT; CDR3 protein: CSARGPRGRTGNTIYF
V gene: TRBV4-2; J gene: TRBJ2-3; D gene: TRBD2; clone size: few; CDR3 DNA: TGTGCCAGCAGCCAAGCAGAGCGGGGGGGTTCAGATACGCAGTATTTT; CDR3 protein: CASSQAERGGSDTQYF
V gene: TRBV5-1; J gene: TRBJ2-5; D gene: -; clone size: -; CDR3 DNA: TGCGCCAGCAGCGGGGGGACAGACAAGACCCAGTACTTC; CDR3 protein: CASSGGTDKTQYF
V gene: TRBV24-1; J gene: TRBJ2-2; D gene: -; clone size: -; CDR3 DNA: TGTGCCACCTCGGGGTGGAACACCGGGGAGCTGTTTTTT; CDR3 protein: CATSGWNTGELFF
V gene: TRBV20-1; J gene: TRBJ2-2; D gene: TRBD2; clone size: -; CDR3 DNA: TGCAGTGCTCGGCGGGAGGGCGTTGGCGGGGAGCTGTTTTTT; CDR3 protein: CSARREGVGGELFF
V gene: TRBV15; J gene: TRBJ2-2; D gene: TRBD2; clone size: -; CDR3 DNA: TGTGCCACCAGCAGGGAGGGCCGGGAGGACACCGGGGAGCTGTTTTTT; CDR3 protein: CATSREGREDTGELFF
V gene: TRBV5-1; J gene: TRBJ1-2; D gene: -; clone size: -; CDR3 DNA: TGCGCCAGCAGCTTGGGGGACATCGATGGCTACACCTTC; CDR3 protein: CASSLGDIDGYTF
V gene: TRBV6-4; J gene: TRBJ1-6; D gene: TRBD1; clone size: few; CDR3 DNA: TGTGCCAGCAGTGACTCGAAGACAGGGGGAAATTTGTCACCCCTCCACTTT; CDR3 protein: CASSDSKTGGNLSPLHF
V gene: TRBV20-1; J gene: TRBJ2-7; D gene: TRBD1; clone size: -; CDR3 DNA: TGCAGTGCTTGCCAAGACAGGGGGATCTACGAGCAGTACTTC; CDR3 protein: CSACQDRGIYEQYF
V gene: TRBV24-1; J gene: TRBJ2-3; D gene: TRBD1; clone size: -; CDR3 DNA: TGTGCCACGTCGACAGGGGGTACCGGAGATACGCAGTATTTT; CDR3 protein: CATSTGGTGDTQYF
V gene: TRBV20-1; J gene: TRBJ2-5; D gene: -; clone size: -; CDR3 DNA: TGCAGTGCTATAAGGCCCCTGACGGAGACCCAGTACTTC; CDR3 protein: CSAIRPLTETQYF
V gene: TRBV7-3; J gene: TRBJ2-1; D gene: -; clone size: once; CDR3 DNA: TGTGCCAGCAGCTTATCAGGTTTTGAGCAGTTCTTC; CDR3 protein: CASSLSGFEQFF
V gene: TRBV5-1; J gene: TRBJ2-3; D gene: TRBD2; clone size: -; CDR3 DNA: TGCGCCAGCAGCCCAGGACTAGCGGGAAGGACTGATACGCAGTATTTT; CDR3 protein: CASSPGLAGRTDTQYF
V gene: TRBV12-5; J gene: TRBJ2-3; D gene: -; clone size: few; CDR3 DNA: TGTGCTAGTGCCAGCGATACGCAGTATTTT; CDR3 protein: CASASDTQYF
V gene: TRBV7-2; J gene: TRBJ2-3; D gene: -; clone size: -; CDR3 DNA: TGTGCCAGCAGCCATCGTGGGGGCATAAGGACTGATACGCAGTATTTT; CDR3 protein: CASSHRGGIRTDTQYF
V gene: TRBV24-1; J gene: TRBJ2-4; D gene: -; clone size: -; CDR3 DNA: TGTGCCACCAGTGACCCAACCGGAGGGGGCAAAAACATTCAGTACTTC; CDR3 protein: CATSDPTGGGKNIQYF